A single sample is the source of the 2 T cell receptor beta chains below, sequenced in a study of T cell responses to AZD1222 COVID-19 vaccine. Measured with immunoSEQ multiplex PCR; TCRdb has only the in-frame clones, and not every one. This table holds 150,000 or so clones, over 75% found once. Sequencing used peripheral blood, obtained on day 0 of AZD1222 vaccination. Receptor source: an adult in good health.

J is TRBJ1-1 and V is TRBV10-2; D possibly corresponds to TRBD1 (5 bases). The CDR3 consists of 15 residues. Germline V CDR1 and CDR2: WSHSY, SAAADI. Trimming pared 0 bases from V and 2 bases from J, leaving 10 bases between. The CDR3 DNA reads as TGCGCCAGCAGTGAGTCTCGAGGGGATAACACTGAAGCTTTCTTT. It translates to CASSESRGDNTEAFF.

Concerning this clone itself: At one end, the junction sequence differs from germline, possibly due to a read error. The V gene is TRBV30, the J gene TRBJ2-7, with D perhaps assigned TRBD1 or TRBD2 (8 bases each). Per germline, CDR1 GTSNPN and CDR2 SVGIG (reference sequence). This CDR3 has 19 residues. CDR3: CAWDRGRGFGGDWSSEQYF. CDR3 in DNA: TGTGCCTGGGACAGGGGAAGGGGATTCGGGGGGGATTGGTCCTCCGAGCAGTACTTC.